Listed here are 6 T cell receptor beta chains from one sample, sequenced in a study of somatic mutations in cytotoxic T cells in rheumatoid arthritis. Only in-frame clones appear in the TCRdb table, and some are missing; sequencing was by immunoSEQ multiplex PCR. This sample has 14,000 or so clones, with around 78% found just once. The sequencing sample was made of CD8+ T cells sorted from blood. The receptor set was obtained from an adult with rheumatoid arthritis.

The chain has TRBV2 and TRBJ1-1; D gene ambiguous. The CDR3 runs 11 residues. Germline V gene sequence: CDR1 SNHLY, CDR2 FYNNEI. Trimming took off 7 bases at V and 1 base at J, with 4 bases between the two ends. CDR3 residues: CASKANTEAFF. CDR3 coding DNA: TGTGCCAGCAAGGCGAACACTGAAGCTTTCTTT. Supplemented by reference TRBV2 and TRBJ1-1, the full variable domain reads EPEVTQTPSHQVTQMGQEVILRCVPISNHLYFYWYRQILGQKVEFLVSFYNNEISEKSEIFDDQFSVERPDGSNFTLKIRSTKLEDSAMYFCASKANTEAFFGQGTRLTVV.

This clone has just one count. DNA for the CDR3: TGCGCCAGCAGCCAAGACGACAGGGGGGCTGAAGCTTTCTTT. This sequence encodes CASSQDDRGAEAFF. The chain links TRBV4-1 to TRBJ1-1, with 9 positions matching TRBD1. This CDR3 contains 14 residues. Germline CDR1 is MGHRA and CDR2 is YSYEKL. Trimming at V came to 0 bases and at J to 6 bases, leaving 2 bases not matched to a gene.

The rearrangement uses TRBV11-2 and TRBJ1-5; D is unresolved. Between the trimmed V and J ends, which lost 0 bases and 0 bases, there was a span of 6 bases. Germline V CDR1 and CDR2: SGHAT, FQNNGV. The CDR3 extends over 15 amino acids. The CDR3: CASSLDTYSNQPQHF. The CDR3 DNA reads TGTGCCAGCAGCTTAGACACTTATAGCAATCAGCCCCAGCATTTT.

This clone occurred once. This sequence joins TRBV7-8 and TRBJ1-2; 10 nucleotides match TRBD1. The CDR3 is 15 residues long. Germline CDR1 reads SGHVS; CDR2 reads FQNEAQ. Unmatched junction bases numbered 11, after V lost 5 bases and J lost 8 bases. The CDR3 sequence is CASSPGTGVLHGYTF. The CDR3, as DNA: TGTGCCAGCAGCCCAGGGACAGGGGTATTGCACGGCTACACCTTC.

This chain uses TRBV28 with TRBJ2-7; perhaps TRBD1 as D (6 bases). CDR1 is MDHEN, CDR2 SYDVKM, per germline. Trimming removed 3 bases from V and 1 base from J, with 13 bases in between. This CDR3 has 15 amino acids. The CDR3: CASSFSLGQSYEQYF. CDR3 coding DNA: TGTGCCAGCAGTTTCTCTCTTGGACAGTCCTACGAGCAGTACTTC.

This clone was seen a few times. This sequence joins TRBV10-3 and TRBJ1-3, with D possibly being TRBD1 (5 bases). This CDR3 comprises 16 residues. The germline V and J ends were trimmed by 7 bases and 0 bases, with 16 bases remaining between them. Looked up from germline, CDR1 is ENHRY and CDR2 is SYGVKD. CDR3: CAIKTDSVSSGNTIYF. DNA of the CDR3: TGTGCCATCAAAACCGACAGCGTCTCCTCTGGAAACACCATATATTTT.